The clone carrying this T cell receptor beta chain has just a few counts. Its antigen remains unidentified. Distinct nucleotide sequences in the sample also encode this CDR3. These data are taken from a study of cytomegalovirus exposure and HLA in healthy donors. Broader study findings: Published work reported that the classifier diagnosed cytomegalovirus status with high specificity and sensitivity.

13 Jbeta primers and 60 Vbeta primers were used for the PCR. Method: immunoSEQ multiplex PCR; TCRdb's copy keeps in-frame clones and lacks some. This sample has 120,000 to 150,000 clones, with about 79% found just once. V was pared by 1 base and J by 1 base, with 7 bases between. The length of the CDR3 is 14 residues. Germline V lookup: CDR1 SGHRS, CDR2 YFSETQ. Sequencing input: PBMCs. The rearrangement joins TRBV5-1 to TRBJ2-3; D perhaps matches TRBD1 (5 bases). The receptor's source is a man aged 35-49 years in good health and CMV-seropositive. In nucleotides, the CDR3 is TGCGCCAGCAGCTTGACAGGTCGCACAGATACGCAGTATTTT. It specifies CASSLTGRTDTQYF.